The TCR beta chain described here comes from a study of post-analysis software for immune sequencing data. Study details: Relapsing-remitting, secondary progressive and progressive-relapsing forms of multiple sclerosis all featured among disease courses. Broader study findings: Multiple sclerosis patients had significantly lower normalized Chao1 diversity than controls. TRBV5-6, TRBV5-1 and TRBV20-1 were among about 5 TRBV segments more frequent in patients than controls.

Prepared libraries of TCR beta cDNA carried unique molecular identifiers. Yield was 500,000 to 600,000 cDNA molecules from approximately 0.95 to 9.8 million T cells. TCRdb re-called the PCR reads with MiXCR, one entry per CDR3 protein. The repertoire holds some 260,000 distinct CDR3 sequences, with roughly a third as singletons. The CDR3 consists of 15 residues. With 6 bases clipped from V and 1 base from J, the junction kept 7 bases outside the gene matches. Germline CDR1 is LNHNV and CDR2 is YYDKDF (reference sequence). The count of this clonotype is one. Its antigen remains unidentified. The sample was blood. The sequence derives from a girl between 5 and 17 years old with multiple sclerosis. The chain combines TRBV15 with TRBJ2-3; TRBD2 matches 7 bases. The CDR3 loop reads CATSEVRERTDTQYF. The CDR3 coding sequence is TGTGCCACCAGTGAAGTGCGGGAGCGCACAGATACGCAGTATTTT.